This T cell receptor (beta chain) is drawn from a study of vaccination and CD4 T cells after COVID-19. In the study overall: Stimulation of cells relied on overlapping spike peptides derived from SARS-CoV-2, HCoV-NL63, HCoV-OC43 and HCoV-229E.

The CDR3 is 15 residues long. V lost 6 bases to trimming and J lost 5 bases, with 19 bases between them. CDR1 is SEHNR and CDR2 is FQNEAQ in the germline V gene (reference sequence). A remark on this clonotype: Its antigen is undetermined.

Overall study findings and caveats: There was no significant change from roughly 21 to 40 median reactive clonotypes.

Sequenced with the Oncomine TCR Beta short-read assay was DNA taken from cultured CD4+ T cells. TCRdb reprocessed the PCR reads via MiXCR and lists one record per CDR3 protein. The sample has more than 13,000 distinct CDR3 sequences, 65% to 75% seen once. Stated treatment: approximately 11-day PBMC culture with coronavirus spike peptide pools or control peptides (ViraFEST assay). Half the growth medium was swapped for new IL-2 medium on days 3 and 7. Sequences were obtained from CD4+ T cells from blood, cultured in vitro. The J gene is TRBJ2-5, the V gene TRBV7-9; no definite D call. This clonotype was obtained from a human donor who had recovered from COVID-19. CDR3 loop: CASREPRVPKETQYF. CDR3 DNA sequence: TGTGCCAGCAGGGAACCTAGGGTTCCCAAGGAGACCCAGTACTTC. The whole variable domain, filled in from reference TRBV7-9 and TRBJ2-5, reads DTGVSQNPRHKITKRGQNVTFRCDPISEHNRLYWYRQTLGQGPEFLTYFQNEAQLEKSRLLSDRFSAERPKGSFSTLEIQRTEQGDSAMYLCASREPRVPKETQYFGPGTRLLVL.